This T cell receptor (beta chain) came from a study of CD8+CD57+ T cells in acquired aplastic anemia. On the study more broadly: The sorted CD4+ and CD8+ cells yielded an average around 3.2 ug of DNA.

Overall study findings and caveats: The study found no significant CD8+ Simpson's diversity difference between patients and controls. Shared by patients and controls, 25 to 30 CD8+ CDR3s were abundant in patients.

Selection for sequencing was limited to patients who had shown CD8+CD57+ cell expansion by flow cytometry. Acquired aplastic anemia of severe grade affected all patients. Genomic DNA acted as the template from which TCR beta VDJ combination and CDR3 sequence profiling were carried out. MiXCR, applied by TCRdb to the reads, yields one record per CDR3 protein. The sample records about 150,000 distinct CDR3 sequences, less than 50% being singletons. Germline CDR1 SNHLY, CDR2 FYNNEI. This CDR3 is 15 amino acids long. The V and J ends lost 4 bases and 4 bases respectively, with 14 bases between them. About this clonotype: No antigen is known for it.

What was sequenced was sorted CD4+, CD8+, or CD8+CD57+ T cells (not recorded which) from PBMCs. This clonotype was sampled from a human donor with aplastic anemia. V and J are TRBV2 and TRBJ1-5, with D tentatively TRBD1 (6 bases). This chain's CDR3 is CASSGVGGGNQPQHF. In nucleotides, the CDR3 is TGTGCCAGCAGTGGAGTTGGGGGCGGGAATCAGCCCCAGCATTTT.